This TCR beta chain is from a study of T-cell reconstitution after alpha-beta-depleted transplantation in children. General study findings and limits: Reportedly, only several hundred clones from non-depleted graft cells drove alpha-beta T-cell counts at about two months. T-cell counts and diversity at one year post-transplant came mainly from newly produced T cells.

The TCRbeta library incorporated unique molecular identifiers. TCRdb re-called the PCR reads with MiXCR, one entry per CDR3 protein. The sample shows 500,000 to 600,000 distinct CDR3 sequences, 27% of them seen only once. Germline trimming cut 0 bases from V and 14 bases from J; bases unmatched to any gene: 9. Germline V gene sequence: CDR1 LGHNA, CDR2 YNFKEQ. The CDR3 has 14 residues. This clonotype turned up a few times. The antigen is unknown. This specimen was PBMCs, taken before TCRalphabeta/CD19-depleted stem cell transplant. The sequence came from a boy younger than two with Wiskott-Aldrich syndrome, due to receive a stem cell transplant. This chain joins TRBV4-2 and TRBJ2-1; 8 bases map to TRBD1. DNA of the CDR3: TGTGCCAGCAGCCAAGACCAGGGGGCCGCTTTGGAGTTCTTC. It codes for CASSQDQGAALEFF.